A single sample gave rise to the 32 T cell receptor beta chains below, sequenced in a study of monozygotic twins with inflammatory bowel disease. One entry per CDR3 protein, without DNA, is what TCRdb gives after re-calling the 5' RACE reads. The listing contains fewer than 450,000 distinct CDR3 sequences. Sequenced material: blood. The receptor source for this set is a human donor with ulcerative colitis or Crohn's disease, or a healthy co-twin of an affected twin (not recorded which).

This chain uses TRBV6-5 with TRBJ1-2; with no DNA, the TCRdb D assignment of TRBD1 cannot be verified. Germline lookup yields CDR1 MNHEY and CDR2 SVGAGI. This CDR3 region has 15 residues. The CDR3 region is CASSYSRGNNYGYTF.

This chain links TRBV9 with TRBJ2-5; the TCRdb call, TRBD2, lacks DNA for checking. This CDR3 has 15 residues. Germline-derived CDR1 and CDR2 are SGDLS and YYNGEE. The CDR3 reads CASSAEGLKGETQYF.

J is TRBJ2-7 and V is TRBV2; TCRdb proposes TRBD1, but this gene call is untestable without DNA. The CDR3 runs 16 residues. Germline V CDR1 and CDR2: SNHLY, FYNNEI. The CDR3: CASSEATGGYNYEQYF.

The chain carries TRBV29-1 and TRBJ2-1; TCRdb indicates TRBD1, and absent DNA this call remains unverified. The germline V gene encodes CDR1 SQVTM and CDR2 ANQGSEA. The length of the CDR3 is 13 residues. This chain's CDR3 is CSVELDRGNEQFF.

V is TRBV7-2 and J is TRBJ2-4. The CDR3 is made up of 17 amino acids. Per the germline V gene, CDR1 is SGHTA and CDR2 is FQGNSA. This CDR3 is CASSQTYSTGAKNIQYF. Full variable domain (missing parts from reference TRBV7-2 and TRBJ2-4): GAGVSQSPSNKVTEKGKDVELRCDPISGHTALYWYRQSLGQGLEFLIYFQGNSAPDKSGLPSDRFSAERTGGSVSTLTIQRTQQEDSAVYLCASSQTYSTGAKNIQYFGAGTRLSVL.

The chain employs TRBV6-2 or TRBV6-3 and TRBJ1-5. Germline lookup yields CDR1 MNHEY and CDR2 SVGEGT. This CDR3 comprises 16 residues. This CDR3 is CASRLHSRGSNQPQHF.

The V gene is TRBV5-1, the J gene TRBJ2-5; TCRdb's D gene call, TRBD2, goes unchecked for lack of DNA. The CDR3 is 16 residues long. The V gene's germline CDR1 is SGHRS and CDR2 YFSETQ. This chain's CDR3 is CASSPGLTASRETQYF.

The chain recombines TRBV7-8 with TRBJ2-5. CDR1 is SGHVS, CDR2 FQNEAQ, per germline. The CDR3 covers 14 residues. The CDR3 sequence is CASSLVSGLETQYF.

This chain joins TRBV2 and TRBJ2-6. This CDR3 contains 16 residues. The germline V gene encodes CDR1 SNHLY and CDR2 FYNNEI. CDR3 sequence: CASSEPRGSGANVLTF.

The chain joins TRBV29-1 to TRBJ2-2; with no DNA, the TCRdb D assignment of TRBD2 cannot be verified. The CDR3 has 14 residues. Germline V gene lookup returns CDR1 SQVTM and CDR2 ANQGSEA. The chain's CDR3 is CSVGGILGTGELFF.

The chain has TRBV9 and TRBJ2-2. Germline V lookup: CDR1 SGDLS, CDR2 YYNGEE. There are 16 residues in the CDR3. The chain's CDR3 is CASSVASGRGTGELFF.

V gene TRBV20-1 combines with J gene TRBJ1-3; as DNA is missing, the TRBD1 call by TCRdb cannot be tested. The CDR3 is 15 amino acids. Germline lookup yields CDR1 DFQATT and CDR2 SNEGSKA (reference sequence). CDR3 in amino acids: CSARDPLQGADTTYF.

The chain has TRBV5-6 and TRBJ2-3; TCRdb's assignment of TRBD1 cannot be checked, as there is no DNA. There are 15 residues in the CDR3. Germline values: CDR1 SGHDT, CDR2 YYEEEE. The CDR3 spells CASSSPGWGADTQYF.

The chain carries TRBV11-2 and TRBJ2-3. The CDR3 is 18 residues long. The germline V gene encodes CDR1 SGHAT and CDR2 FQNNGV. The CDR3 protein is CASSLEWQLRQAEDTQYF.

This chain connects TRBV7-6 to TRBJ2-7; TCRdb returns TRBD1, unconfirmable since there is no DNA. The CDR3 has 14 amino acids. Germline V gene sequence: CDR1 SGHVS, CDR2 FNYEAQ. This CDR3 reads CASSPGTGRYEQYF.

The chain is built from TRBV28 and TRBJ1-1; with no DNA, the TCRdb D assignment of TRBD1 cannot be verified. The germline V gene encodes CDR1 MDHEN and CDR2 SYDVKM. CDR3 length: 13 amino acids. The CDR3 sequence is CASGGTPYTEAFF.

The V and J genes are TRBV7-3 and TRBJ2-1; TCRdb's assignment of TRBD1 cannot be checked, as there is no DNA. Germline CDR1 and CDR2: SGHTA and FQGTGA. The CDR3 spans 15 residues. CDR3 sequence: CASSLQGISYNEQFF. The full variable domain, rest sourced from reference TRBV7-3 and TRBJ2-1, is GAGVSQTPSNKVTEKGKYVELRCDPISGHTALYWYRQSLGQGPEFLIYFQGTGAADDSGLPNDRFFAVRPEGSVSTLKIQRTERGDSAVYLCASSLQGISYNEQFFGPGTRLTVL.

The J gene is TRBJ1-1, the V gene TRBV27; TCRdb returns TRBD1, unconfirmable since there is no DNA. CDR3 length equals 13 residues. Germline CDR1 is MNHEY and CDR2 is SMNVEV (reference sequence). This CDR3 is CASSWTGDTEAFF.

The gene calls are TRBV7-6 and TRBJ2-1; checking the TCRdb D call of TRBD1 is not possible without DNA. CDR3 length: 18 residues. CDR1 and CDR2 (germline): SGHVS, FNYEAQ. This CDR3 reads CASSYQGGAGANYNEQFF. Together with reference TRBV7-6 and TRBJ2-1, the CDR3 gives the full variable domain: GAGVSQSPRYKVTKRGQDVALRCDPISGHVSLYWYRQALGQGPEFLTYFNYEAQQDKSGLPNDRFSAERPEGSISTLTIQRTEQRDSAMYRCASSYQGGAGANYNEQFFGPGTRLTVL.

The chain is built from TRBV7-7 and TRBJ2-7; absent DNA, TCRdb's TRBD1 call cannot be checked. CDR3 length: 15 residues. Germline CDR1 is SSHAT and CDR2 is FNYEAQ (reference sequence). The CDR3: CASSAGQVPDAEQYF.

This rearrangement joins TRBV6-5 to TRBJ2-2; without DNA, the TCRdb call of TRBD2 cannot be checked. CDR1 MNHEY and CDR2 SVGAGI come from the germline V gene. The CDR3 contains 17 residues. CDR3 region: CASKVLAGWGNTGELFF.

The chain employs TRBV5-1 and TRBJ1-2; checking the TCRdb D call of TRBD1 is not possible without DNA. CDR1 and CDR2 (germline): SGHRS, YFSETQ. CDR3 length: 15 residues. The CDR3 sequence is CASSLILDREYGYTF.

The gene calls are TRBV20-1 and TRBJ2-3; TCRdb's D call, TRBD1, is unchecked because there is no DNA. Per the germline V gene, CDR1 is DFQATT and CDR2 is SNEGSKA (reference sequence). The CDR3 has 14 amino acids. The CDR3: CSADRGSSTDTQYF.

J is TRBJ1-5 and V is TRBV5-1; TCRdb indicates TRBD1, and absent DNA this call remains unverified. The CDR3 is 15 amino acids. Germline V gene lookup returns CDR1 SGHRS and CDR2 YFSETQ. CDR3 sequence: CASSPFTGGNQPQHF.

The rearrangement links TRBV7-2 to TRBJ1-5; the TRBD1 assignment by TCRdb is unverifiable without DNA. The CDR3 spans 14 residues. Germline V CDR1 and CDR2: SGHTA, FQGNSA. CDR3 loop: CASSLLQGYQPQHF.

This chain joins TRBV7-2 and TRBJ2-3. CDR3 length equals 14 residues. The germline V gene has CDR1 SGHTA and CDR2 FQGNSA. The CDR3 sequence is CASTRGVAVDTQYF.

The chain employs TRBV19 and TRBJ1-1. The CDR3 sequence is 13 residues long. Germline V gene sequence: CDR1 LNHDA, CDR2 SQIVND (reference sequence). CDR3 region: CASSIEGNTEAFF.

V gene TRBV5-1 combines with J gene TRBJ2-7; TCRdb reports TRBD1, a call that lacks DNA to check it against. The CDR3 extends over 15 amino acids. Germline loops: CDR1 SGHRS, CDR2 YFSETQ. The CDR3 reads CASSPPPSGSYEQYF.

J is TRBJ1-1 and V is TRBV10-3. This CDR3 comprises 13 residues. The germline gives CDR1 ENHRY, CDR2 SYGVKD. This chain's CDR3 is CAISEVAATEAFF.

The chain uses TRBV12-5 and TRBJ1-5; lacking DNA, the TRBD1 call made by TCRdb goes unchecked. Germline values: CDR1 LGHNT, CDR2 FRNRAP. The CDR3 has 17 amino acids. This CDR3 reads CASGLVDGGRGYQPQHF.

The chain joins TRBV7-2 to TRBJ1-4; the TCRdb D gene call, TRBD1, has no DNA to confirm it. Germline CDR1 and CDR2: SGHTA and FQGNSA. The CDR3 runs to 14 residues. The CDR3 region is CASSLGGFVEKLFF.

CDR3 amino acids: CSVEDHWDRTGELFF. J is TRBJ2-2 and V is TRBV29-1; TCRdb's assignment of TRBD1 cannot be checked, as there is no DNA. Germline-derived CDR1 and CDR2 are SQVTM and ANQGSEA. The CDR3 extends over 15 amino acids.